The 25 T cell receptor beta chains listed next were all sequenced from one sample in a study of blood T cell repertoires in COVID-19. Measured with immunoSEQ multiplex PCR; TCRdb has only the in-frame clones, and not every one. The sample has more than 110,000 clones, 85% seen once; the top ten hold 2.5% to 3%. The specimen was peripheral blood. The source of these receptors is a man between 45 and 60 years old with acute or convalescent COVID-19.

The CDR3 region has the DNA TGCGCCAGCAGCCAGTCCGGGATGGATCAGCCCCAGCATTTT. Its translation: CASSQSGMDQPQHF. The V gene is TRBV5-1, the J gene TRBJ1-5; D unresolved. This CDR3 spans 14 amino acids. The V end lost 4 bases, the J end lost 5 bases, and 13 bases lay between the germline ends. The germline V gene encodes CDR1 SGHRS and CDR2 YFSETQ.

The rearrangement uses TRBV12-3 or TRBV12-4 and TRBJ2-1, with D possibly TRBD1 on 6 matching bases. This CDR3 comprises 12 residues. The V and J ends lost 9 bases and 5 bases respectively, with 11 bases between them. The CDR3 sequence is CASSRGHNEQFF. The CDR3 nucleotides are TGTGCCAGTTCCAGGGGTCACAATGAGCAGTTCTTC.

The genes are TRBV28 and TRBJ2-7; tentatively, D is TRBD2 (6 bases). Trimming took off 7 bases at V and 2 bases at J, with 24 bases between the two ends. Germline CDR1 reads MDHEN; CDR2 reads SYDVKM. The CDR3 is made up of 17 amino acids. The CDR3 reads CASTTGTVGGWAYEQYF. As DNA, the CDR3 is TGTGCCAGCACCACGGGGACGGTTGGGGGGTGGGCCTACGAGCAGTACTTC.

In the case of this clone: This sample includes further DNA sequences coding for the same CDR3. V gene TRBV11-2 combines with J gene TRBJ2-7; no clear D. The CDR3 runs 13 residues. Looked up from germline, CDR1 is SGHAT and CDR2 is FQNNGV. V was pared by 1 base and J by 3 bases, with 7 bases between. The CDR3 sequence is CASSLGLNYEQYF. The CDR3, as DNA: TGTGCCAGCAGCTTAGGGCTTAACTACGAGCAGTACTTC.

This clone was picked up one time. DNA of the CDR3: TGTGCCTGGATGGACAGGGGTACATTAGGCTACACCTTC. Amino acid sequence: CAWMDRGTLGYTF. The chain links TRBV30 to TRBJ1-2, with 9 bases fitting TRBD1. Germline CDR1 is GTSNPN and CDR2 is SVGIG (reference sequence). This CDR3 comprises 13 residues. V dropped 4 bases and J dropped 8; count of bases not matched to a gene: 8. Combining the CDR3 with reference TRBV30 and TRBJ1-2 gives the whole variable domain SQTIHQWPATLVQPVGSPLSLECTVEGTSNPNLYWYRQAAGRGLQLLFYSVGIGQISSEVPQNLSASRPQDRQFILSSKKLLLSDSGFYLCAWMDRGTLGYTFGSGTRLTVV.

The sample holds a few counts of this clone. V gene TRBV19 combines with J gene TRBJ1-6; D gene unclear. The V gene lost 3 bases and the J gene lost 8 bases, with 17 bases spanning the gap. The CDR3 contains 16 residues. The V gene's germline CDR1 is LNHDA and CDR2 SQIVND (reference sequence). The CDR3 sequence: CASSILGTSGYSPLHF. The CDR3 region has the DNA TGTGCCAGTAGTATCCTGGGCACCAGCGGGTATTCACCCCTCCACTTT. Together with reference TRBV19 and TRBJ1-6, the CDR3 gives the full variable domain: DGGITQSPKYLFRKEGQNVTLSCEQNLNHDAMYWYRQDPGQGLRLIYYSQIVNDFQKGDIAEGYSVSREKKESFPLTVTSAQKNPTAFYLCASSILGTSGYSPLHFGNGTRLTVT.

V usage is TRBV6-6 and J usage is TRBJ2-1; D is possibly TRBD2 (5 bases). Between the trimmed V and J ends, which lost 2 bases and 7 bases, there was a span of 12 bases. The CDR3 sequence is 14 residues long. Germline V lookup: CDR1 MNHNY, CDR2 SVGAGI (reference sequence). The CDR3 coding sequence is TGTGCCAGCAGTTACGGTCCGGGATGGAATGAGCAGTTCTTC. It encodes CASSYGPGWNEQFF.

The chain has TRBV30 and TRBJ1-2; D ambiguous. CDR3 length: 14 amino acids. V was cut by 5 bases and J by 0 bases, with 13 bases left in between. Germline V lookup: CDR1 GTSNPN, CDR2 SVGIG (reference sequence). The CDR3 is CAWASGQTNYGYTF. As DNA, the CDR3 is TGTGCCTGGGCCTCGGGTCAGACTAACTATGGCTACACCTTC.

This clone was observed a few times. The V gene is TRBV14, the J gene TRBJ2-7; TRBD1 matches at 7 bases. J was trimmed by 1 base and V by 0 bases; bases with no gene match: 6. CDR1 SGHDN and CDR2 FVKESK come from the germline V gene. The CDR3 sequence is 16 residues long. The CDR3 sequence: CASSQDPGRGSYEQYF. The CDR3 nucleotides read TGTGCCAGCAGCCAAGATCCGGGCAGGGGGTCCTACGAGCAGTACTTC.

V is TRBV19 and J is TRBJ1-6; possible D gene TRBD1, 5 bases. There are 14 residues in the CDR3. Trimming removed 7 bases at V and 8 bases at J, with 15 bases between. Germline CDR1 LNHDA, CDR2 SQIVND (reference sequence). In nucleotides, the CDR3 is TGTGCCAGTAAGGGTGTCGGGGGGTATTCACCCCTCCACTTT. This gives the protein CASKGVGGYSPLHF.

The rearrangement joins TRBV6-4 to TRBJ2-2; 9 bases fit TRBD1. Germline CDR1 and CDR2: MRHNA and SNTAGT. CDR3 length equals 14 residues. The trim removed 3 bases at V and 7 bases at J, leaving 3 bases unmatched. CDR3 DNA sequence: TGTGCCAGCAGTGAACAGGGGGCAATCGGGGAGCTGTTTTTT. Residues: CASSEQGAIGELFF.

The count of this clone is one. This CDR3 is also generated by other DNA sequences in the sample. This rearrangement joins TRBV7-9 to TRBJ2-7; D is possibly TRBD1 (6 bases). The ends were cut back, 4 bases at V and 4 bases at J, with 8 bases in the middle. From germline, CDR1 is SEHNR and CDR2 FQNEAQ (reference sequence). The CDR3 consists of 12 residues. The CDR3 region is CASSSQGYEQYF. DNA of the CDR3: TGTGCCAGCAGCTCACAGGGTTACGAGCAGTACTTC.

The chain employs TRBV5-4 and TRBJ1-5; D call uncertain. The CDR3 has 12 amino acids. Per the germline V gene, CDR1 is SGHNT and CDR2 is YYREEE (reference sequence). The V gene lost 1 base and the J gene lost 5 bases, with 4 bases spanning the gap. The CDR3 protein is CASSLPDQPQHF. CDR3 bases: TGTGCCAGCAGCTTGCCCGATCAGCCCCAGCATTTT.

V and J are TRBV6-4 and TRBJ2-7; 8 bases line up with TRBD2. The CDR3 extends over 17 amino acids. The junction had 7 bases not matched to a gene; V was cut back by 0 bases and J by 0 bases. The germline V gene has CDR1 MRHNA and CDR2 SNTAGT. The CDR3 region is CASSDSSGGGPSYEQYF. The CDR3 DNA is TGTGCCAGCAGTGACTCCTCGGGCGGGGGGCCCTCCTACGAGCAGTACTTC.

V usage is TRBV27 and J usage is TRBJ2-1; 11 nucleotides line up with TRBD2. Unmatched junction bases numbered 9, after V lost 5 bases and J lost 3 bases. Germline V gives CDR1 MNHEY, CDR2 SMNVEV (reference sequence). The length of the CDR3 is 17 residues. Here the CDR3 reads CASSLSGTSGFYNEQFF. CDR3 nucleotide sequence: TGTGCCAGCAGTCTAAGTGGGACTAGCGGCTTCTACAATGAGCAGTTCTTC.

V usage is TRBV7-3 and J usage is TRBJ2-2; possible D gene TRBD2, 5 bases. V lost 1 base, J lost 7 bases, and 7 bases lay in between. Germline lookup yields CDR1 SGHTA and CDR2 FQGTGA. The CDR3 has 13 residues. As DNA, the CDR3 is TGTGCCAGCAGCTTAAACCGGGACGGGGAGCTGTTTTTT. Protein product: CASSLNRDGELFF.

This clone was found a few times. The chain employs TRBV7-9 and TRBJ2-7; 8 bases are a match to TRBD1. Germline V gene sequence: CDR1 SEHNR, CDR2 FQNEAQ (reference sequence). This CDR3 contains 14 residues. Unmatched junction bases numbered 5, after V lost 2 bases and J lost 5 bases. CDR3 loop: CASSLQGAWNEQYF. The CDR3, as DNA: TGTGCCAGCAGCTTACAGGGGGCTTGGAACGAGCAGTACTTC. Complete variable domain (other parts from reference TRBV7-9 and TRBJ2-7): DTGVSQNPRHKITKRGQNVTFRCDPISEHNRLYWYRQTLGQGPEFLTYFQNEAQLEKSRLLSDRFSAERPKGSFSTLEIQRTEQGDSAMYLCASSLQGAWNEQYFGPGTRLTVT.

V gene TRBV7-2 combines with J gene TRBJ2-3; 7 nucleotides align to TRBD2. With 3 bases clipped from V and 6 bases from J, the junction kept 9 bases outside the gene matches. CDR3 length equals 15 residues. Looked up from germline, CDR1 is SGHTA and CDR2 is FQGNSA. CDR3 nucleotides: TGTGCCAGCAGCTTTGGACTAGTAGTTGGGGATACGCAGTATTTT. Its protein is CASSFGLVVGDTQYF.

The chain combines TRBV5-1 with TRBJ2-3; no definite D call. Germline V gene sequence: CDR1 SGHRS, CDR2 YFSETQ. CDR3 length: 14 amino acids. V dropped 4 bases and J dropped 2 bases, with 11 bases sitting between them. The CDR3 nucleotides are TGCGCCAGCAGCCCTCTAGGTGTCACAGATACGCAGTATTTT. Its translation: CASSPLGVTDTQYF.

The rearrangement uses TRBV6-1 and TRBJ2-1; D might be TRBD2 (7 bases). Trimming pared 1 base from V and 2 bases from J, leaving 12 bases between. Germline assignment: CDR1 MNHNS and CDR2 SASEGT. CDR3 length: 16 amino acids. The DNA of the CDR3 is TGTGCCAGCAGTGAAGGGGGGGGGCGCCCCTACAATGAGCAGTTCTTC. Translated, it gives CASSEGGGRPYNEQFF.

This clone was detected only once. The chain couples TRBV15 to TRBJ1-4; 7 bases map to TRBD1. CDR1 and CDR2 from the germline V gene are LNHNV and YYDKDF (reference sequence). This CDR3 spans 14 amino acids. Trimming cost V 1 base and J 6 bases; bases outside gene matches: 2. The CDR3 DNA sequence: TGTGCCACCAGCAGAGGCGACAGGGATGAAAAACTGTTTTTT. This sequence encodes CATSRGDRDEKLFF.

V is TRBV3-1 (or the pseudogene TRBV3-2) and J is TRBJ2-7; D possibly corresponds to TRBD2 (6 bases). CDR1 is LGHDT and CDR2 is YNNKEL in the germline V gene (reference sequence). This CDR3 region has 16 residues. Deletions cut 0 bases from V and 3 bases from J, with 15 bases between. The CDR3 loop reads CASSQDLAGSYYEQYF. The CDR3 DNA is TGTGCCAGCAGCCAAGATCTGGCGGGATCTTACTACGAGCAGTACTTC.

The chain employs TRBV7-3 and TRBJ2-5, with 10 bases aligning to TRBD1. V lost 5 bases to trimming and J lost 5 bases; unmatched junction nucleotides: 8. CDR3 length equals 15 residues. Germline CDR1 and CDR2: SGHTA and FQGTGA. CDR3 region: CASSRGTGVGETQYF. The CDR3 DNA is TGTGCCAGCAGCCGCGGGACAGGGGTCGGGGAGACCCAGTACTTC.

The genes are TRBV11-3 and TRBJ1-2; D not certain. Trimming took 1 base from V and 5 from J, leaving 8 bases between them. This CDR3 has 13 residues. Looked up from germline, CDR1 is SGHNT and CDR2 is YENEEA. The CDR3 coding sequence is TGTGCCAGCAGCTTAGCATCCGGGTATGGCTACACCTTC. It codes for CASSLASGYGYTF.

V is TRBV3-1 (or the pseudogene TRBV3-2) and J is TRBJ2-7, with TRBD1 matching over 7 bases. The CDR3 totals 15 residues. Looked up from germline, CDR1 is LGHDT and CDR2 is YNNKEL (reference sequence). Germline trimming cut 3 bases from V and 4 bases from J; bases unmatched to any gene: 9. The CDR3 region has the DNA TGTGCCAGCAGCCAGTCCCGGGACAGTCCTTACGAGCAGTACTTC. It is translated as CASSQSRDSPYEQYF.